Following are 31 T cell receptor beta chains from one sample sequenced in a study of shared clonotypes between healthy human individuals (dated by TCRdb to about 2020). The receptor library was made with the immunoSEQ multiplex PCR assay. Not all clones reach the TCRdb copy of this immuneACCESS table, which keeps in-frame sequences only. Checked studies attribute under half of the gap to unresolved V genes and leave the rest unexplained. In this sample the table shows about 1.4 million clones, about 96% of which occur a single time. Roughly 1.2% of the sample goes to the ten largest clones. The specimen sequenced was naive CD4+ T cells sorted from blood. Read against the paper, the sample's cell subset or site label means: CD45RA+ positively selected. The receptor source for this set is a man aged 30 to 39 in good health.

This chain's CDR3 is CAILGARNEKLFF. CDR3 coding DNA: TGTGCCATCCTCGGAGCTCGTAATGAAAAACTGTTTTTT. The gene calls are TRBV28 and TRBJ1-4; no clear D gene. The CDR3 is 13 amino acids. Trimming cost V 10 bases and J 4 bases, with 13 bases left between them. CDR1 is MDHEN, CDR2 SYDVKM, per germline.

The V gene is TRBV5-1, the J gene TRBJ2-7; TRBD1 agrees at 9 bases. Germline values: CDR1 SGHRS, CDR2 YFSETQ. This CDR3 has 14 amino acids. V gave up 4 bases and J gave up 3 bases; unmatched junction bases: 5. CDR3: CASSQQGAGYEQYF. Here the CDR3 DNA reads TGCGCCAGCAGCCAACAGGGGGCAGGCTACGAGCAGTACTTC.

J is TRBJ1-2 and V is TRBV9; 8 positions agree with TRBD1. The junction had 5 bases not matched to a gene; V was cut back by 0 bases and J by 7 bases. Germline V gives CDR1 SGDLS, CDR2 YYNGEE. This CDR3 has 14 residues. The CDR3 sequence: CASSVEGQGPGYTF. DNA of the CDR3: TGTGCCAGCAGCGTAGAAGGACAGGGTCCTGGCTACACCTTC.

The chain recombines TRBV29-1 with TRBJ1-1; possibly TRBD1 for D (5 bases). The CDR3 runs 11 residues. Trimming pared 4 bases from V and 6 bases from J, leaving 9 bases between. Germline V gene sequence: CDR1 SQVTM, CDR2 ANQGSEA. In DNA, the CDR3 is TGCAGCGTTGCAGGGATACCTGAAGCTTTCTTT. It translates to CSVAGIPEAFF.

The genes are TRBV7-8 and TRBJ2-7, with 7 bases that match TRBD1. The CDR3 is 16 amino acids. CDR1 and CDR2 from the germline V gene are SGHVS and FQNEAQ. V shed 5 bases, J shed 2 bases, and the junction held 12 bases outside the gene matches. The chain's CDR3 is CASSQTQGQATYEQYF. CDR3 DNA sequence: TGTGCCAGCAGCCAAACACAAGGACAGGCTACCTACGAGCAGTACTTC.

CDR3 DNA: TGCAGCGTCCTACCGAAGGCAGGGCTCTATGGCTACACCTTC. Amino acid sequence: CSVLPKAGLYGYTF. The chain is built from TRBV29-1 and TRBJ1-2; TRBD1 might be the D (5 bases). The germline V and J ends were trimmed by 6 bases and 4 bases, with 18 bases remaining between them. The CDR3 is 14 amino acids. Per germline, CDR1 SQVTM and CDR2 ANQGSEA.

V is TRBV15 and J is TRBJ1-3; D perhaps matches TRBD1 (6 bases). This CDR3 is 17 amino acids long. The V gene lost 0 bases and the J gene lost 4 bases, with 16 bases spanning the gap. From germline, CDR1 is LNHNV and CDR2 YYDKDF (reference sequence). CDR3 nucleotides: TGTGCCACCAGCAGAGAATATGGGGGGCGAGAGGGAAACACCATATATTTT. It encodes CATSREYGGREGNTIYF.

The V gene is TRBV28, the J gene TRBJ1-5, with TRBD1 identical over 7 bases. V lost 5 bases and J lost 7; bases outside the gene matches: 8. The CDR3 is made up of 14 amino acids. Looked up from germline, CDR1 is MDHEN and CDR2 is SYDVKM. In DNA form, the CDR3 reads TGTGCCAGCAGTCCAGACAGGGACCCACAGCCCCAGCATTTT. Protein product: CASSPDRDPQPQHF.

This chain connects TRBV11-2 to TRBJ1-2, with D possibly matching TRBD1 (6 bases). The CDR3 loop spans 15 amino acids. Trimming took 1 base from V and 8 from J, leaving 17 bases between them. CDR1 and CDR2 (germline): SGHAT, FQNNGV. CDR3 region: CASSLGSGQGQGYTF. The CDR3 region has the DNA TGTGCCAGCAGCTTAGGGTCGGGCCAGGGGCAAGGCTACACCTTC.

The rearrangement joins TRBV5-1 to TRBJ2-5; no definite D call. Germline loops: CDR1 SGHRS, CDR2 YFSETQ. The CDR3 extends over 14 amino acids. Trimming pared 4 bases from V and 3 bases from J, leaving 13 bases between. The DNA for the CDR3 is TGCGCCAGCAGCCAGGACCCTTCGGAAGAGACCCAGTACTTC. Its translation: CASSQDPSEETQYF.

Points on this clone: The sample has other DNA sequences that encode this CDR3 too. This chain links TRBV28 with TRBJ1-5, with TRBD1 as a possible D gene (6 bases). CDR1 MDHEN and CDR2 SYDVKM come from the germline V gene. V was cut by 1 base and J by 6 bases, with 7 bases left in between. This CDR3 has 13 amino acids. The CDR3 DNA reads as TGTGCCAGCAGTTTATTAGGGGGTCAGCCCCAGCATTTT. It codes for CASSLLGGQPQHF. Full variable domain (remainder filled in from reference TRBV28 and TRBJ1-5): DVKVTQSSRYLVKRTGEKVFLECVQDMDHENMFWYRQDPGLGLRLIYFSYDVKMKEKGDIPEGYSVSREKKERFSLILESASTNQTSMYLCASSLLGGQPQHFGDGTRLSIL.

The genes are TRBV23-1 and TRBJ2-7, with D tentatively TRBD1 or TRBD2 (5 bases each). TRBV23-1 is noted as an ORF with a role that remains uncertain. Between the trimmed V and J ends, which lost 7 bases and 7 bases, there was a span of 26 bases. There are 16 residues in the CDR3. The CDR3 DNA sequence: TGCGCCAGCACCGAGTCAGCCGGGACCGATCCTAGGGAGCAGTACTTC. Amino acids: CASTESAGTDPREQYF.

This rearrangement joins TRBV4-3 to TRBJ2-3; 8 positions match TRBD2. CDR1 is LGHNA and CDR2 is YSLEER in the germline V gene. J gave up 4 bases and V 0 bases, and 6 bases lay outside the gene matches. The CDR3 has 16 residues. The CDR3 region has the DNA TGCGCCAGCAGCCAAGATGGCGGGAGGCCCGCAGATACGCAGTATTTT. Protein product: CASSQDGGRPADTQYF.

This clone was picked up one time. The DNA of the CDR3 is TGTGCCAGTATTGGGGGGTTAGCAGATACGCAGTATTTT. This encodes CASIGGLADTQYF. V usage is TRBV19 and J usage is TRBJ2-3, with D perhaps matching TRBD2 (6 bases). CDR3 size: 13 residues. Trimming cost V 7 bases and J 4 bases, with 12 bases left between them. From germline, CDR1 is LNHDA and CDR2 SQIVND (reference sequence).

The V gene is TRBV30, the J gene TRBJ1-3; maybe TRBD1 (5 bases). This CDR3 is built from 11 residues. Per germline, CDR1 GTSNPN and CDR2 SVGIG (reference sequence). CDR3 sequence: CAWDLGNTIYF. The CDR3 nucleotides read TGTGCTTGGGACTTAGGGAACACCATATATTTT.

V and J are TRBV10-3 and TRBJ2-7; tentative D call: TRBD2 (6 bases). The CDR3 has 16 amino acids. Trimming removed 3 bases from V and 4 bases from J, with 19 bases in between. Germline V gene data show CDR1 as ENHRY and CDR2 as SYGVKD. The CDR3 nucleotides read TGTGCCATCAGTGACGCGGGGCTCCCCAAGGGATACGAGCAGTACTTC. Translated, it gives CAISDAGLPKGYEQYF.

Comments on this clone: The same CDR3 is also encoded by other DNA sequences in this sample. V gene TRBV7-2 combines with J gene TRBJ2-3, with unresolved D. Trimming stripped 2 bases from V and 4 bases from J, with 4 bases between. This CDR3 is 12 amino acids long. The germline gives CDR1 SGHTA, CDR2 FQGNSA. The CDR3 sequence: CASSLRADTQYF. The CDR3 DNA follows: TGTGCCAGCAGCTTAAGAGCAGATACGCAGTATTTT.

The chain joins TRBV5-6 to TRBJ2-1; TRBD2 agrees at 8 bases. V was pared by 4 bases and J by 5 bases, with 14 bases of the junction left unmatched. The germline CDR1 and CDR2 sequences are SGHDT and YYEEEE. The CDR3 contains 17 residues. This CDR3 is CASSLQPGLETHNEQFF. CDR3 in DNA: TGTGCCAGCAGCCTCCAACCGGGACTAGAGACTCACAATGAGCAGTTCTTC.

The genes are TRBV5-1 and TRBJ2-5; 8 nucleotides match TRBD1. CDR1 SGHRS and CDR2 YFSETQ come from the germline V gene. This CDR3 is 15 amino acids long. V shed 0 bases and J 5 bases; nucleotides not matched to a gene: 6. The CDR3 loop is CASSLVQGARETQYF. As DNA, the CDR3 is TGCGCCAGCAGCTTGGTTCAGGGGGCCCGGGAGACCCAGTACTTC. Full variable domain (remainder filled in from reference TRBV5-1 and TRBJ2-5): KAGVTQTPRYLIKTRGQQVTLSCSPISGHRSVSWYQQTPGQGLQFLFEYFSETQRNKGNFPGRFSGRQFSNSRSEMNVSTLELGDSALYLCASSLVQGARETQYFGPGTRLLVL.

This clone was found once. The genes are TRBV29-1 and TRBJ2-3; D uncertain. V lost 5 bases, J lost 2 bases, and 20 bases lay in between. Germline CDR1 reads SQVTM; CDR2 reads ANQGSEA. This CDR3 spans 16 amino acids. CDR3 coding DNA: TGCAGCGTTATAGGTCTTTATGGCCGCGACACAGATACGCAGTATTTT. This gives the protein CSVIGLYGRDTDTQYF.

This chain joins TRBV2 and TRBJ2-7, with TRBD2 matching over 7 bases. V was clipped by 6 bases and J by 6 bases; unmatched bases: 11. Germline loops: CDR1 SNHLY, CDR2 FYNNEI. CDR3 length: 14 residues. The CDR3 DNA sequence: TGTGCCAGCAGCCGGGTAGCGGGCCCAGGCGAGCAGTACTTC. It yields the protein CASSRVAGPGEQYF.

The chain joins TRBV9 to TRBJ2-1; 10 nucleotides line up with TRBD2. The germline gives CDR1 SGDLS, CDR2 YYNGEE. Trimming took 2 bases from V and 8 from J; bases not matched to a gene: 10. The CDR3 extends over 16 amino acids. CDR3 DNA: TGTGCCAGCAGCGTGGATCCTAGCGGGAGAATGGATGAGCAGTTCTTC. Translating it yields CASSVDPSGRMDEQFF.

This sequence joins TRBV19 and TRBJ1-1; 9 bases line up with TRBD1. Per germline, CDR1 LNHDA and CDR2 SQIVND (reference sequence). V lost 3 bases and J lost 1; bases outside the gene matches: 3. The CDR3 runs 15 residues. Here the CDR3 reads CASSITGGPNTEAFF. The CDR3 DNA reads as TGTGCCAGTAGTATTACAGGGGGCCCGAACACTGAAGCTTTCTTT.

This clone has only one observation. J is TRBJ2-5 and V is TRBV18; D remains ambiguous. Germline assignment: CDR1 KGHSH and CDR2 LQKENI. The CDR3 sequence is 13 residues long. Between the trimmed V and J ends, which lost 3 bases and 5 bases, there was a span of 10 bases. The CDR3 DNA sequence: TGTGCCAGCTCACCGGGCTTTCTGGAGACCCAGTACTTC. Protein product: CASSPGFLETQYF.

The chain employs TRBV30 and TRBJ1-4; D possibly corresponds to TRBD1 (6 bases). V lost 4 bases and J 0 bases, leaving 9 bases between the germline ends. This CDR3 contains 14 residues. Germline V gene data show CDR1 as GTSNPN and CDR2 as SVGIG (reference sequence). This chain's CDR3 is CAWNQGPTNEKLFF. The CDR3 DNA is TGTGCCTGGAATCAGGGGCCAACTAATGAAAAACTGTTTTTT.

This clone was detected only once. This chain links TRBV27 with TRBJ2-1; D is uncertain. Germline V gene data show CDR1 as MNHEY and CDR2 as SMNVEV (reference sequence). V gave up 8 bases and J gave up 0 bases, with 2 bases separating them. The CDR3 is 11 residues long. The CDR3 nucleotides read TGTGCCAGCGGCTCCTACAATGAGCAGTTCTTC. Translating gives CASGSYNEQFF.

The chain couples TRBV28 to TRBJ2-4, with D tentatively TRBD1 (6 bases). In germline, CDR1 is MDHEN, CDR2 SYDVKM. Deletions cut 7 bases from V and 2 bases from J, with 18 bases between. The CDR3 runs 16 residues. This chain's CDR3 is CASKISGANTKNIQYF. CDR3 nucleotide sequence: TGTGCCAGCAAAATTTCAGGGGCGAATACCAAAAACATTCAGTACTTC.

In its sample, this clone was seen a few times. This chain joins TRBV11-3 and TRBJ2-2; the match to TRBD2 covers 10 bases. With 4 bases clipped from V and 5 bases from J, the junction kept 4 bases outside the gene matches. This CDR3 comprises 15 residues. Germline assignment: CDR1 SGHNT and CDR2 YENEEA. The CDR3, as DNA: TGTGCCAGCAGCTCTAGCGGGAGTGCGACCGGGGAGCTGTTTTTT. As protein: CASSSSGSATGELFF.

This clone has a single count. The chain combines TRBV5-1 with TRBJ2-5; D may match TRBD1 or TRBD2 (5 bases each). This CDR3 contains 16 residues. CDR1 is SGHRS and CDR2 is YFSETQ in the germline V gene. V was trimmed by 3 bases and J by 3 bases, leaving 18 bases between them. The CDR3 sequence is CASSWELGTGKETQYF. The CDR3 DNA reads TGCGCCAGCAGCTGGGAGTTAGGTACAGGAAAAGAGACCCAGTACTTC.

As for this clone: The sample carries other DNA sequences with the same CDR3. Written as DNA, the CDR3 is TGCGCCAGCAGCTTGGACAGGGCGGACACCGGGGAGCTGTTTTTT. It encodes CASSLDRADTGELFF. The genes are TRBV5-1 and TRBJ2-2, with a possible D match to TRBD1 (6 bases). The germline V gene has CDR1 SGHRS and CDR2 YFSETQ. The CDR3 spans 15 residues. V was trimmed by 0 bases and J by 3 bases, leaving 9 bases between them.

Written as DNA, the CDR3 is TGTGCCAGCAGCTTAAGGCGGGACCAGCACAATGAGCAGTTCTTC. Its translation is CASSLRRDQHNEQFF. J is TRBJ2-1 and V is TRBV7-6; tentatively, D is TRBD2 (6 bases). The V gene's germline CDR1 is SGHVS and CDR2 FNYEAQ. This CDR3 is built from 15 residues. V lost 2 bases and J lost 5, with 13 bases in between.